Sequencing of this TCR beta chain was carried out in a study of radiotherapy plus CTLA-4 blockade in lung cancer. Across the study: Roughly a sixth of enrolled patients responded objectively, and roughly 31% had disease control.

Each patient with chemo-refractory metastatic non-small-cell lung cancer was treated with focal radiation plus CTLA-4 blockade using ipilimumab. V lost 4 bases to trimming and J lost 0 bases; unmatched junction nucleotides: 3. The CDR3 covers 14 residues. Looked up from germline, CDR1 is LNHDA and CDR2 is SQIVND (reference sequence). Using immunoSEQ multiplex PCR, the repertoire was profiled, and TCRdb retains in-frame clones only, with some absent. The table records roughly 100,000 clones, around 85% of them present only once. The origin of this receptor is a human donor with non-small cell lung cancer that progressed on radiotherapy plus ipilimumab. Some clones in this sample may be carry-over from other donors' samples. This chain connects TRBV19 to TRBJ2-7; 7 positions agree with TRBD1. Sequencing used peripheral blood, obtained from a patient treated with radiotherapy plus ipilimumab. The CDR3 region has the DNA TGTGCCAGTAGTAAGGGGGCCAACTCCTACGAGCAGTACTTC. This encodes CASSKGANSYEQYF.